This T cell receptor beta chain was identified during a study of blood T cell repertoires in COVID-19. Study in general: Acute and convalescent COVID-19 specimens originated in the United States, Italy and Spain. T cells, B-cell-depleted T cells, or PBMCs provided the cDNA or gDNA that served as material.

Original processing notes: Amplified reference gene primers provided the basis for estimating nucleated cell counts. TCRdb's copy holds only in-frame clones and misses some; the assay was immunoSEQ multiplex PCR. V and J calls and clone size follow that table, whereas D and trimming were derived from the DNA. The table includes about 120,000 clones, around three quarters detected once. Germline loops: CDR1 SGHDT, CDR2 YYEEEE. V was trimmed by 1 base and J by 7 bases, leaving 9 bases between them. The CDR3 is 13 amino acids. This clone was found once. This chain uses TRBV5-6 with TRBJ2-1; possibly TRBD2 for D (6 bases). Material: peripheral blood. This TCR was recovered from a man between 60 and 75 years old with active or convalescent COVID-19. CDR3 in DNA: TGTGCCAGCAGCTTGATCGGGGGAAATGAGCAGTTCTTC. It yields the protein CASSLIGGNEQFF.